Sequencing of this T cell receptor beta chain was carried out in a study of blood T cell repertoires in COVID-19. Study information: Both acute and convalescent COVID-19 samples were obtained from the United States, Italy and Spain. PBMCs, B-cell-depleted T cells, or T cells were the source of the cDNA or gDNA that made up the material.

The V gene lost 7 bases and the J gene lost 1 base, with 9 bases spanning the gap. The CDR3 runs 13 residues. Germline CDR1 is LNHDA and CDR2 is SQIVND (reference sequence). Participants came from fewer than 25 US areas, aged roughly 18 to 95 years. This clone was recorded only once. Per the authors' pipeline: Reference gene primer amplification gave estimated nucleated cell counts. Libraries were prepared by immunoSEQ multiplex PCR; TCRdb keeps only in-frame clonotypes and omits some of them. V, J and clone size reflect that table, while D and trimming were determined from the DNA. Among around 280,000 clones listed, 87% were seen once.

The TCR sequence derives from a woman in her forties who had recovered from COVID-19. The rearrangement joins TRBV19 to TRBJ2-3, with D maybe TRBD2 (6 bases). Sequencing was performed on PBMCs or T cells enriched from blood (not recorded which). The CDR3 here is CASMPSGTDTQYF. In DNA, the CDR3 is TGTGCCAGTATGCCTAGCGGCACAGATACGCAGTATTTT.